Below are 3 T cell receptor beta chains sequenced from a single sample in a study of post-analysis software for immune sequencing data (dated by TCRdb to 2015 to 2017). Beyond this particular receptor, the publication reports: Four to six TRBV segments, including TRBV5-6, TRBV5-1 and TRBV20-1, were significantly more frequent in patients than controls.

Receptors were amplified or captured by PCR. Reads for this sample came from an Illumina HiSeq 2500. To reduce PCR and sequencing biases, unique molecular identifiers were incorporated into the TCR beta cDNA libraries. TCRdb reprocessed the public reads (quality trimming at Q25 with fastp, clone calling with MiXCR) and kept in-frame beta chains. For every CDR3 protein sequence, its rows merge into one entry that carries the most common genes and DNA. This sample has hundreds of thousands of distinct CDR3 sequences in its table, and around 40% of those were observed once. The biggest ten clones account for about 12% of the sample. Their specific antigens are unknown. Specimen: blood. These receptor sequences come from a girl aged 5 to 17 with multiple sclerosis.

This chain links TRBV9 with TRBJ2-7; TRBD1 matches at 7 bases. The V segment lost 4 bases and the J segment 0 bases; nucleotides outside the gene matches: 4. The CDR3 has 14 amino acids. Germline loops: CDR1 SGDLS, CDR2 YYNGEE. The CDR3 reads CASSLGQISYEQYF. CDR3 DNA sequence: TGTGCCAGCAGCTTGGGACAGATCTCCTACGAGCAGTACTTC.

The rearrangement joins TRBV10-3 to TRBJ2-1; D is ambiguous. V lost 8 bases, J lost 9 bases, and 11 bases lay in between. Germline-derived CDR1 and CDR2 are ENHRY and SYGVKD. The length of the CDR3 is 11 residues. CDR3 protein: CAISEKTEQFF. The CDR3 DNA reads as TGTGCCATCTCGGAAAAAACTGAGCAGTTCTTC.

This clonotype was seen a few times. The chain uses TRBV5-1 and TRBJ2-5; 8 nucleotides align to TRBD1. The J call may be faulty, since TRBJ2-7 better matches the DNA end. Germline V CDR1 and CDR2: SGHRS, YFSETQ. This CDR3 spans 14 amino acids. The CDR3 nucleotides read TGCGCCAGCAGGGACCCGACAGGGGCGCACGAGCAGTACTTC. The encoded protein is CASRDPTGAHEQYF.